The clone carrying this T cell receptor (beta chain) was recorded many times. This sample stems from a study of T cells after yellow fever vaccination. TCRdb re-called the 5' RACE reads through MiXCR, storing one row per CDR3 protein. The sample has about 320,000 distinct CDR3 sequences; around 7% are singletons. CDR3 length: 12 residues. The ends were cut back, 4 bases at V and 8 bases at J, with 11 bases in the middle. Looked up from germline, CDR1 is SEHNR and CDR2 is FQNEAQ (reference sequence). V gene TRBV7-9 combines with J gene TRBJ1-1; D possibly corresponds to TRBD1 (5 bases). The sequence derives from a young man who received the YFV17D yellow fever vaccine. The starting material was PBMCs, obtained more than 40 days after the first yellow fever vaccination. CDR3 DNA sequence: TGTGCCAGCAGCTATGGGACCGCGGAAGCTTTCTTT. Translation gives CASSYGTAEAFF.